These 28 T cell receptor beta chains originate from one sample sequenced in a study of OX40 agonist ivuxolimab in advanced cancers. Produced via immunoSEQ multiplex PCR; TCRdb's table is partial and in-frame only. The sample lists approximately 13,000 clones, roughly 82% occurring once. The input for sequencing was CD4+ or CD8+ T cells sorted from blood, taken in a trial of the OX40 agonist ivuxolimab. These receptors were taken from an adult with an advanced solid tumor such as melanoma, head and neck, liver or kidney cancer.

This chain joins TRBV12-5 and TRBJ2-3; weak D call: TRBD1 (5 bases). The V gene's germline CDR1 is LGHNT and CDR2 FRNRAP. Trimming left V 2 bases short and J 2 bases short, with 14 bases between. The CDR3 runs to 16 residues. CDR3 DNA sequence: TGTGCTAGTGGTTTGTTCTCAGGGATGGTCACAGATACGCAGTATTTT. This sequence encodes CASGLFSGMVTDTQYF.

This chain joins TRBV1 and TRBJ1-1; the table assigns TRBD1, which was not confirmed against the DNA. TRBV1 is tagged as a pseudogene. The CDR3 has 18 amino acids. Here the CDR3 reads CTSSPTMDRGKSGAEAFF. The CDR3 DNA reads as TGCACCAGCAGCCCCACAATGGACAGGGGAAAGAGTGGGGCTGAAGCTTTCTTT.

The chain has TRBV7-6 and TRBJ1-3; weak D call: TRBD1 (5 bases). The CDR3 contains 15 residues. CDR1 SGHVS and CDR2 FNYEAQ come from the germline V gene. V lost 1 base and J lost 2, with 9 bases in between. The CDR3 DNA reads TGTGCCAGCAGCTTAGAAGGGACGGCTGGAAACACCATATATTTT. It translates to CASSLEGTAGNTIYF.

V is TRBV27 and J is TRBJ2-7; a possible D gene is TRBD2 (6 bases). The CDR3 extends over 15 amino acids. Germline V gene data show CDR1 as MNHEY and CDR2 as SMNVEV (reference sequence). The V gene lost 0 bases and the J gene lost 4 bases, with 13 bases spanning the gap. The CDR3 loop is CASSLSAGLSYEQYF. Here the CDR3 DNA reads TGTGCCAGCAGTTTATCAGCGGGCCTATCATACGAGCAGTACTTC.

The chain uses TRBV6-5 and TRBJ2-5, with 8 positions matching TRBD2. The CDR3 is made up of 15 amino acids. Germline trimming cut 4 bases from V and 5 bases from J; bases unmatched to any gene: 9. Germline V gene data show CDR1 as MNHEY and CDR2 as SVGAGI. The CDR3 nucleotides read TGTGCCAGCAGTTTCCGGGAGGGAGCCGGGGAGACCCAGTACTTC. This translates into CASSFREGAGETQYF.

As DNA, the CDR3 is TGTGCCAGCAGCTTAAACACAGGGGGCCCAGATACGCAGTATTTT. This codes for CASSLNTGGPDTQYF. V and J are TRBV5-6 and TRBJ2-3; 9 bases line up with TRBD1. This CDR3 is 15 amino acids long. CDR1 SGHDT and CDR2 YYEEEE come from the germline V gene. V lost 2 bases and J lost 4; bases outside the gene matches: 5.

This sequence joins TRBV28 and TRBJ2-5; D possibly matches TRBD1 or TRBD2 (6 bases each). The CDR3 is 14 amino acids. Trimming pared 4 bases from V and 5 bases from J, leaving 14 bases between. Germline lookup yields CDR1 MDHEN and CDR2 SYDVKM. The CDR3 reads CASSYDGGTETQYF. Written as DNA, the CDR3 is TGTGCCAGCAGTTATGACGGGGGCACGGAGACCCAGTACTTC.

This clone was recorded once. The V and J genes are TRBV4-1 and TRBJ2-7, with TRBD1 matching 8 bases. V trimming: 0 bases; J trimming: 5 bases; junction bases outside the gene matches: 3. CDR1 and CDR2 from the germline V gene are MGHRA and YSYEKL. CDR3 length: 14 residues. The CDR3: CASSQEDRADEQYF. In DNA form, the CDR3 reads TGCGCCAGCAGCCAAGAGGACAGGGCAGACGAGCAGTACTTC.

The V call is TRBV19, the J call TRBJ2-7, with 8 bases lining up with TRBD2. Germline lookup yields CDR1 LNHDA and CDR2 SQIVND (reference sequence). V lost 3 bases to trimming and J lost 5 bases; unmatched junction nucleotides: 3. This CDR3 is 13 amino acids long. The CDR3 region has the DNA TGTGCCAGTAGTATTTTCGGGAGGGACGAGCAGTACTTC. As protein: CASSIFGRDEQYF.

Sample share makes this clone medium-sized (0.01 to 0.1%). The V gene is TRBV13, the J gene TRBJ2-7, with D possibly TRBD2 on 6 matching bases. There are 14 residues in the CDR3. CDR1 is PRHDT and CDR2 is FYEKMQ in the germline V gene (reference sequence). The V gene lost 6 bases and the J gene lost 4 bases, with 16 bases spanning the gap. The CDR3, as DNA: TGTGCCAGCAGGTGGAGGGGAGGAGGTTACGAGCAGTACTTC. It translates to CASRWRGGGYEQYF.

The rearrangement joins TRBV19 to TRBJ1-1, with 8 bases fitting TRBD1. Germline trimming cut 8 bases from V and 5 bases from J; bases unmatched to any gene: 7. The CDR3 sequence is 13 residues long. The germline gives CDR1 LNHDA, CDR2 SQIVND (reference sequence). CDR3 in amino acids: CASRTGRGTEAFF. The CDR3 DNA is TGTGCCAGTCGGACAGGGAGGGGAACTGAAGCTTTCTTT.

V and J are TRBV29-1 and TRBJ2-1, with TRBD2 as a possible D gene (6 bases). The CDR3 is 14 amino acids. CDR1 and CDR2 from the germline V gene are SQVTM and ANQGSEA. The V gene lost 1 base and the J gene lost 5 bases, with 12 bases spanning the gap. CDR3 coding DNA: TGCAGCGTTGAAGGCGGGAAAGGACACAATGAGCAGTTCTTC. It encodes CSVEGGKGHNEQFF.

CDR3 sequence (DNA): TGTGCCAGCAGCGCCGAAGTGACGGGCGTCCACGAGCAGTACTTC. Translating it yields CASSAEVTGVHEQYF. This rearrangement joins TRBV5-5 to TRBJ2-7; D unclear. The CDR3 is made up of 15 amino acids. Per germline, CDR1 SGHKS and CDR2 YYEKEE (reference sequence). Trimming removed 4 bases from V and 5 bases from J, with 19 bases in between.

In this sample, this clone turned up a few times. The chain couples TRBV6-1 to TRBJ2-7; possible D gene TRBD2, 6 bases. CDR1 is MNHNS, CDR2 SASEGT, per germline. This CDR3 has 14 amino acids. Trimming shortened V by 4 bases and J by 1 base, and 11 bases separated the two germline ends. The chain's CDR3 is CASSAGVVSYEQYF. CDR3 bases: TGTGCCAGCAGTGCGGGAGTGGTATCCTACGAGCAGTACTTC.

This chain uses TRBV5-6 with TRBJ1-2; D not certain. The V gene lost 6 bases and the J gene lost 3 bases, with 9 bases spanning the gap. The germline CDR1 and CDR2 sequences are SGHDT and YYEEEE. CDR3 length: 12 amino acids. As DNA, the CDR3 is TGTGCCAGCAAAGGAGGGTACTATGGCTACACCTTC. Protein product: CASKGGYYGYTF.

This chain uses TRBV2 with TRBJ2-2; either TRBD1 or TRBD2 may supply D (5 bases each). The germline V gene encodes CDR1 SNHLY and CDR2 FYNNEI. Trimming stripped 1 base from V and 6 bases from J, with 9 bases between. This CDR3 contains 14 residues. The CDR3: CASSEVGTPGELFF. As DNA, the CDR3 is TGTGCCAGCAGTGAAGTGGGGACCCCCGGGGAGCTGTTTTTT.

This clone has only a few counts. J is TRBJ1-2 and V is TRBV28; 8 nucleotides match TRBD1. The CDR3 extends over 15 amino acids. Germline trimming cut 5 bases from V and 2 bases from J; bases unmatched to any gene: 7. Germline-derived CDR1 and CDR2 are MDHEN and SYDVKM. CDR3 sequence (DNA): TGTGCCAGCAGTCTACAGGGGGGTTTGAACTATGGCTACACCTTC. This translates into CASSLQGGLNYGYTF.

The sample holds a few counts of this clone. The CDR3 nucleotides are TGTGCCAGCAGTTTATGGTCCATGTCGGGGGAAGAGACCCAGTACTTC. Its translation: CASSLWSMSGEETQYF. The rearrangement uses TRBV28 and TRBJ2-5; tentatively, D is TRBD2 (6 bases). CDR3 length: 16 amino acids. The V end lost 0 bases, the J end lost 3 bases, and 14 bases lay between the germline ends. Germline CDR1 and CDR2: MDHEN and SYDVKM. The whole variable domain, filled in from reference TRBV28 and TRBJ2-5, reads DVKVTQSSRYLVKRTGEKVFLECVQDMDHENMFWYRQDPGLGLRLIYFSYDVKMKEKGDIPEGYSVSREKKERFSLILESASTNQTSMYLCASSLWSMSGEETQYFGPGTRLLVL.

The chain uses TRBV5-8 and TRBJ2-1; 8 bases fit TRBD1. V lost 4 bases, J lost 8 bases, and 8 bases stayed unmatched. The germline V gene encodes CDR1 SGHTS and CDR2 YDEGEE. The length of the CDR3 is 14 residues. The CDR3, as DNA: TGTGCCAGCAGCGCGGACAGGGATGGTGATGAGCAGTTCTTC. Amino acids: CASSADRDGDEQFF. Full variable domain (rest looked up from reference TRBV5-8 and TRBJ2-1): EAGVTQSPTHLIKTRGQQATLRCSPISGHTSVYWYQQALGLGLQFLLWYDEGEERNRGNFPPRFSGRQFPNYSSELNVNALELEDSALYLCASSADRDGDEQFFGPGTRLTVL.

This clone was detected only a few times. The chain carries TRBV6-5 and TRBJ2-5; 9 bases are a match to TRBD2. V dropped 7 bases and J dropped 4; count of bases not matched to a gene: 4. The CDR3 has 13 amino acids. Looked up from germline, CDR1 is MNHEY and CDR2 is SVGAGI. The CDR3 spells CASNPGLAETQYF. The CDR3 coding sequence is TGTGCCAGCAACCCGGGACTAGCAGAGACCCAGTACTTC.

The chain couples TRBV7-9 to TRBJ1-1, with D possibly matching TRBD1 (6 bases). The CDR3 runs 14 residues. CDR1 and CDR2 from the germline V gene are SEHNR and FQNEAQ (reference sequence). V was trimmed by 3 bases and J by 1 base, leaving 9 bases between them. CDR3 protein: CASSLGGPNTEAFF. The CDR3 bases are TGTGCCAGCAGCTTGGGGGGCCCGAACACTGAAGCTTTCTTT.

The CDR3 coding sequence is TGTGCCAGCAGCTTACAGGGCGGGGATGGCTACACCTTC. Its protein is CASSLQGGDGYTF. The V gene is TRBV11-3, the J gene TRBJ1-2; D might be TRBD1 (5 bases). Trimming removed 2 bases from V and 6 bases from J, with 10 bases in between. CDR1 and CDR2 (germline): SGHNT, YENEEA. This CDR3 is 13 amino acids long. Complete variable domain (other parts from reference TRBV11-3 and TRBJ1-2): EAGVVQSPRYKIIEKKQPVAFWCNPISGHNTLYWYLQNLGQGPELLIRYENEEAVDDSQLPKDRFSAERLKGVDSTLKIQPAELGDSAVYLCASSLQGGDGYTFGSGTRLTVV.

The chain carries TRBV23-1 and TRBJ2-7; 13 nucleotides line up with TRBD2. TRBV23-1 is assigned to the ORF class and has an uncertain function. The ends lost 8 bases at V and 3 bases at J; junction bases unmatched: 10. The CDR3 spans 16 residues. DNA for the CDR3: TGCGCCAGCTTCGGGACTAGCGGGGCCGGGGACTACGAGCAGTACTTC. Its protein is CASFGTSGAGDYEQYF.

The chain has TRBV5-1 and TRBJ1-1; TRBD1 is a possible D gene (5 bases). Trimming took 0 bases from V and 0 from J, leaving 9 bases between them. The CDR3 runs 15 residues. Germline values: CDR1 SGHRS, CDR2 YFSETQ. The CDR3 nucleotides read TGCGCCAGCAGCTTGGGAGCAGGGATGAACACTGAAGCTTTCTTT. Translation gives CASSLGAGMNTEAFF.

The genes are TRBV7-3 and TRBJ2-7, with 10 positions matching TRBD2. V lost 5 bases and J lost 2; bases outside the gene matches: 3. The CDR3 totals 14 residues. Germline-derived CDR1 and CDR2 are SGHTA and FQGTGA. The CDR3 sequence is CASSPGLAAYEQYF. The CDR3 DNA is TGTGCCAGCAGCCCCGGACTAGCGGCCTACGAGCAGTACTTC.

V usage is TRBV11-2 and J usage is TRBJ2-2; D not certain. Per the germline V gene, CDR1 is SGHAT and CDR2 is FQNNGV. Trimming took off 5 bases at V and 7 bases at J, with 20 bases between the two ends. The length of the CDR3 is 16 residues. The CDR3 sequence: CASSPYTGKGFGELFF. CDR3 coding DNA: TGTGCCAGCAGCCCCTACACGGGTAAAGGTTTCGGGGAGCTGTTTTTT.

The rearrangement joins TRBV5-5 to TRBJ2-3; D may be TRBD1 or TRBD2 (5 bases each). The germline V and J ends were trimmed by 0 bases and 6 bases, with 14 bases remaining between them. The CDR3 consists of 15 residues. Germline values: CDR1 SGHKS, CDR2 YYEKEE (reference sequence). The CDR3 DNA sequence: TGTGCCAGCAGCTTGGCGGGGCAGAGGGCGGATACGCAGTATTTT. Its protein product is CASSLAGQRADTQYF.

CDR3: CASTQATAYGYTF. CDR3 nucleotides: TGTGCCAGTACCCAGGCTACAGCCTATGGCTACACCTTC. The chain has TRBV19 and TRBJ1-2; no reliable D call. Looked up from germline, CDR1 is LNHDA and CDR2 is SQIVND (reference sequence). This CDR3 has 13 residues. V lost 7 bases and J lost 4, with 13 bases in between. Full variable domain (outside the CDR3, taken from reference TRBV19 and TRBJ1-2): DGGITQSPKYLFRKEGQNVTLSCEQNLNHDAMYWYRQDPGQGLRLIYYSQIVNDFQKGDIAEGYSVSREKKESFPLTVTSAQKNPTAFYLCASTQATAYGYTFGSGTRLTVV.